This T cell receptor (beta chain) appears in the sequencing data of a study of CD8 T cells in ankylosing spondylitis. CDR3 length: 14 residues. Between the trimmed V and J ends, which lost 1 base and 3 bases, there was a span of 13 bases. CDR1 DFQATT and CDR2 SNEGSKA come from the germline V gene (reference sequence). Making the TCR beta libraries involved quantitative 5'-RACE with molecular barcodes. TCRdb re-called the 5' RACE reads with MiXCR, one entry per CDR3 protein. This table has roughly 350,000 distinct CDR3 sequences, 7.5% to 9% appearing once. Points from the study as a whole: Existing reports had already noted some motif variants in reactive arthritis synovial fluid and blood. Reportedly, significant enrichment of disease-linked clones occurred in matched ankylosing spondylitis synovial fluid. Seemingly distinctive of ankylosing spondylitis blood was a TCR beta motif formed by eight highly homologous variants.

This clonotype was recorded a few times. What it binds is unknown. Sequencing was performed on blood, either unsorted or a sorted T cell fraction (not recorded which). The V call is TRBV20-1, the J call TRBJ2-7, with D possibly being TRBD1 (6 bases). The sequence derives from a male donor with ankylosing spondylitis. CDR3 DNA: TGCAGTGCTAGAGGGTCAGGGGACCGCTACGAGCAGTACTTC. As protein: CSARGSGDRYEQYF.